The rows below give T cell receptor beta chains drawn from one sample of a study of Graves' ophthalmopathy and Graves' hyperthyroidism. TCRdb recomputed calls from the multiplex PCR reads with MiXCR, one row per CDR3 protein. This sample has some 400,000 distinct CDR3 sequences; about 18% occur once, and the top ten carry 1.6%. What was sequenced was peripheral blood. All receptors come from a woman between 18 and 30 years old with Graves' ophthalmopathy. Both conserved end residues are part of each CDR3. The D gene is left open where the match is weak. Clone size is stated in some rows and not others, as once, few, many or a class when expanded.

CDR3aa | CDR3nt | v_gene | d_gene | len | j_gene | abundance
CASSYSMDRGVSYEQYF | TGTGCCAGCAGTTACTCGATGGACAGGGGCGTATCCTACGAGCAGTACTTC | TRBV6-2/TRBV6-3 | TRBD1 | 17 | TRBJ2-7 | many
CAWEGQVVSGKQYF | TGTGCCTGGGAAGGACAGGTAGTAAGCGGGAAGCAGTACTTC | TRBV30 | - | 14 | TRBJ2-7 | many
CSARGGGNYEQYF | TGCAGTGCTAGGGGCGGGGGGAACTACGAGCAGTACTTC | TRBV20-1 | TRBD2 | 13 | TRBJ2-7 | many
CASSEGQTLWGYTF | TGTGCCAGCAGTGAAGGGCAGACCCTCTGGGGCTACACCTTC | TRBV6-1 | - | 14 | TRBJ1-2 | -
CASSLQGAYGNTIYF | TGTGCCAGCTCACTACAGGGTGCCTATGGAAACACCATATATTTT | TRBV18 | - | 15 | TRBJ1-3 | -
CASSVRHIPQETQYF | TGTGCCAGCAGTGTCAGACACATCCCCCAAGAGACCCAGTACTTC | TRBV6-1 | - | 15 | TRBJ2-5 | many
CASSYSEDRGGNQPQHF | TGTGCCAGCAGTTACTCTGAGGACAGGGGCGGCAATCAGCCCCAGCATTTT | TRBV6-2/TRBV6-3 | TRBD1 | 17 | TRBJ1-5 | -
CASSYAVGWYNQPQHF | TGTGCCAGCAGTTATGCGGTGGGGTGGTACAATCAGCCCCAGCATTTT | TRBV6-2/TRBV6-3 | - | 16 | TRBJ1-5 | many
CASSFDTHEQYF | TGTGCCAGCAGCTTCGACACCCACGAGCAGTACTTC | TRBV11-2 | - | 12 | TRBJ2-7 | many
CAGTTRGGTAHFGYTF | TGTGCCGGGACAACTCGAGGGGGCACGGCCCACTTTGGCTACACCTTC | TRBV30 | TRBD1 | 16 | TRBJ1-2 | many
CASSTWTGKFTETQYF | TGTGCCAGCAGCACCTGGACAGGAAAGTTTACAGAGACCCAGTACTTC | TRBV7-2 | TRBD1 | 16 | TRBJ2-5 | many
CASSVGTAQTSQAFF | TGTGCCAGCAGTGTAGGAACCGCCCAAACCAGCCAAGCTTTCTTT | TRBV2 | - | 15 | TRBJ1-1 | many
CASSPPPVLLRNTEAFF | TGTGCCAGCAGCCCCCCCCCTGTACTGCTTAGGAACACTGAAGCTTTCTTT | TRBV7-9 | - | 17 | TRBJ1-1 | many
CASSGVPQYEQYF | TGTGCCAGCAGCGGAGTCCCGCAGTACGAGCAGTACTTC | TRBV7-9 | - | 13 | TRBJ2-7 | many
CASSLTGTGNYGYTF | TGTGCCAGCAGCTTAACGGGGACAGGGAACTATGGCTACACCTTC | TRBV7-3 | TRBD1 | 15 | TRBJ1-2 | -
CATSDRTGPDGDGYTF | TGTGCCACCAGTGACCGTACCGGACCGGATGGGGATGGCTACACCTTC | TRBV24-1 | - | 16 | TRBJ1-2 | -
CASSYSRRAGAFSYEQYF | TGTGCCAGCAGTTACTCGAGACGGGCGGGAGCGTTCTCCTACGAGCAGTACTTC | TRBV6-2/TRBV6-3 | TRBD2 | 18 | TRBJ2-7 | many
CASRADRPPYEQYF | TGTGCCAGCAGGGCGGACAGACCGCCCTACGAGCAGTACTTC | TRBV6-4 | - | 14 | TRBJ2-7 | many
CASSSLQGRKNEQYF | TGTGCCAGCAGCTCACTACAGGGAAGAAAAAACGAGCAGTACTTC | TRBV11-2 | - | 15 | TRBJ2-7 | many
CASSRTPDGNQPQHF | TGTGCCAGCAGCCGAACCCCGGACGGCAATCAGCCCCAGCATTTT | TRBV12-3/TRBV12-4 | - | 15 | TRBJ1-5 | many
CASSAGPSPQETQYF | TGTGCCAGCAGCGCAGGACCCTCACCCCAAGAGACCCAGTACTTC | TRBV3-1 | - | 15 | TRBJ2-5 | many
CATMEEDTIYF | TGTGCCACCATGGAGGAGGACACCATATATTTT | TRBV6-1 | - | 11 | TRBJ1-3 | many
CASASDPLFQPQHF | TGTGCCAGCGCGTCGGACCCGCTCTTCCAGCCCCAGCATTTT | TRBV16 | - | 14 | TRBJ1-5 | many
CSASPTGPYEQYF | TGCAGTGCTAGTCCAACAGGGCCATACGAGCAGTACTTC | TRBV20-1 | - | 13 | TRBJ2-7 | many
CSTEGYRYTEAFF | TGCAGTACTGAGGGATATAGGTACACTGAAGCTTTCTTT | TRBV20-1 | - | 13 | TRBJ1-1 | many
CASSPGGGLPQHF | TGTGCCAGCAGCCCAGGGGGGGGGCTGCCCCAGCATTTT | TRBV12-3/TRBV12-4 | TRBD1 | 13 | TRBJ1-5 | few